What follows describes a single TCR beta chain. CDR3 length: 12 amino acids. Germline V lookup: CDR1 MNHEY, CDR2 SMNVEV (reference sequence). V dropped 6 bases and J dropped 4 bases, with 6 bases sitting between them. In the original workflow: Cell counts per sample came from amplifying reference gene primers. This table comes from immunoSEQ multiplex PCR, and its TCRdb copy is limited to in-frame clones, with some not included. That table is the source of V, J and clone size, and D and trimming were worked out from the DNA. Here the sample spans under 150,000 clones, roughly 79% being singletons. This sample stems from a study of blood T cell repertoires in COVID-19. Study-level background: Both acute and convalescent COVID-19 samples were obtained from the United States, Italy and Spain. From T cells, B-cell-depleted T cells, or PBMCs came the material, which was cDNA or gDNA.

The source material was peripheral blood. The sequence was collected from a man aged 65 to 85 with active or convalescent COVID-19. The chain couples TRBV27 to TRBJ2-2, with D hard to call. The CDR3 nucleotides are TGTGCCAGCAGACTACTCACCGGGGAGCTGTTTTTT. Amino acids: CASRLLTGELFF.